These 10 T cell receptor beta chains came from one sample sequenced in a study of technical replicates of blood from a handful of donors. Profiling relied on immunoSEQ multiplex PCR, and the TCRdb table lists in-frame clones only, not all of them. Of more than 65,000 clones listed, roughly 95% are singletons. The specimen sequenced was T cells isolated from PBMCs. The receptors come from a human donor in good health.

The rearrangement links TRBV27 to TRBJ2-5; 13 bases map to TRBD2. The germline V gene encodes CDR1 MNHEY and CDR2 SMNVEV (reference sequence). After removal of 10 bases from V and 5 bases from J, the junction contained 10 bases not matched to a gene. The CDR3 length is 15 residues. CDR3 protein: CANGLAGVQRETQYF. In DNA, the CDR3 is TGTGCCAACGGACTAGCGGGAGTACAGCGGGAGACCCAGTACTTC.

The CDR3 DNA reads TGCGCCAGCAGCTTGGCGGGGTCCGCGGGTCAGCCCCAGCATTTT. Its translation: CASSLAGSAGQPQHF. The V call is TRBV5-1, the J call TRBJ1-5; unclear D gene. The CDR3 is 15 residues long. V was pared by 0 bases and J by 6 bases, with 13 bases between. From germline, CDR1 is SGHRS and CDR2 YFSETQ.

The CDR3 DNA reads as TGTGCCAGTTCTCCGGGACTCTCCTACGAGCAGTACTTC. Amino acid sequence: CASSPGLSYEQYF. V gene TRBV2 combines with J gene TRBJ2-7, with TRBD2 as a possible D gene (6 bases). The CDR3 sequence is 13 residues long. V was shortened by 9 bases and J by 0 bases, with 12 bases between the two germline ends. The germline V gene encodes CDR1 SNHLY and CDR2 FYNNEI.

The chain couples TRBV10-3 to TRBJ1-5, with D hard to call. The CDR3 consists of 15 residues. Deletions cut 8 bases from V and 0 bases from J, with 14 bases between. CDR1 is ENHRY, CDR2 SYGVKD, per germline. CDR3 sequence: CAIDREGGSNQPQHF. The CDR3 DNA reads as TGTGCCATCGATAGGGAGGGAGGTAGCAATCAGCCCCAGCATTTT.

CDR3 in DNA: TGTGCCAGCAGTTTGAGGAGGGAAAGTGAAGCTTTCTTT. It translates to CASSLRRESEAFF. The chain has TRBV6-5 and TRBJ1-1; no definite D call. The germline V gene encodes CDR1 MNHEY and CDR2 SVGAGI. The CDR3 spans 13 residues. V was pared by 4 bases and J by 7 bases, with 13 bases between.

The chain recombines TRBV7-8 with TRBJ1-1, with a possible D match to TRBD1 (5 bases). Germline V gene lookup returns CDR1 SGHVS and CDR2 FQNEAQ. Trimming took 5 bases from V and 1 from J, leaving 14 bases between them. CDR3 size: 15 residues. This CDR3 reads CASSALTGTNTEAFF. CDR3 DNA: TGTGCCAGCAGCGCTCTTACAGGAACGAACACTGAAGCTTTCTTT.

V usage is TRBV7-5 and J usage is TRBJ1-5; the table's D gene call, TRBD1, was not cross checked with the DNA. TRBV7-5 is a listed pseudogene. CDR3 length equals 14 residues. CDR3 sequence (DNA): TGTGTCAGAAGGGCTAGACAGGGGAGGCAGCCCCAGCATTTT. It yields the protein CVRRARQGRQPQHF.

The chain joins TRBV28 to TRBJ1-2, with unresolved D. CDR3 size: 13 residues. V was cut by 0 bases and J by 7 bases, with 9 bases left in between. Germline-derived CDR1 and CDR2 are MDHEN and SYDVKM. CDR3 loop: CASSLWRDSGYTF. For the CDR3, the DNA is TGTGCCAGCAGTTTATGGAGGGATTCTGGCTACACCTTC.

This sequence joins TRBV5-6 and TRBJ2-3; 14 nucleotides line up with TRBD2. The germline V gene has CDR1 SGHDT and CDR2 YYEEEE. V shed 6 bases, J shed 4 bases, and the junction held 10 bases outside the gene matches. CDR3 size: 17 residues. CDR3 protein: CASTKTSGRESADTQYF. The DNA for the CDR3 is TGTGCCAGCACCAAGACTAGCGGGAGGGAGTCGGCAGATACGCAGTATTTT. Full variable domain (rest looked up from reference TRBV5-6 and TRBJ2-3): DAGVTQSPTHLIKTRGQQVTLRCSPKSGHDTVSWYQQALGQGPQFIFQYYEEEERQRGNFPDRFSGHQFPNYSSELNVNALLLGDSALYLCASTKTSGRESADTQYFGPGTRLTVL.

This clone has only a few counts. A junction end diverges from the germline sequence, so it may reflect a read error. J is TRBJ1-1 and V is TRBV28; no definite D call. The CDR3 is made up of 12 amino acids. The germline gives CDR1 MDHEN, CDR2 SYDVKM. The CDR3 reads CASSLVEQILYF. For the CDR3, the DNA is TGTGCCAGCAGTTTAGTTGAGCAAATCTTGTATTTT.